A single sample is the source of the 23 T cell receptor beta chains below, sequenced in a study of cytomegalovirus exposure and HLA in healthy donors. Both 60 Vbeta primers and 13 Jbeta primers went into the PCR. The table came from immunoSEQ multiplex PCR; TCRdb's copy has only in-frame clones and leaves some out. Of about 35,000 clones in the sample, around 84% were seen once. Source material: PBMCs. The receptors shown here come from a woman between 18 and 29 years old in good health and CMV-seronegative.

The chain is built from TRBV21-1 and TRBJ2-2; TRBD2, the D gene given by the table, was not confirmed from the DNA. TRBV21-1 is described as a pseudogene. The CDR3 loop spans 16 amino acids. Written as DNA, the CDR3 is TGTGCCAGCAGCAAAGCCCCGGGAGAGAAACCCGGGGAGCTGTTTTTT. It is translated as CASSKAPGEKPGELFF.

This clone was found once. J is TRBJ1-6 and V is TRBV25-1; 9 positions match TRBD1. This CDR3 comprises 16 residues. From germline, CDR1 is MGHDK and CDR2 SYGVNS. Trimming at V came to 7 bases and at J to 0 bases, leaving 4 bases not matched to a gene. The CDR3 nucleotides read TGTGCCAGCACGGGGACAGGGAGCTCCTATAATTCACCCCTCCACTTT. Its translation: CASTGTGSSYNSPLHF.

V and J are TRBV5-1 and TRBJ2-1, with 16 positions matching TRBD2. The germline CDR1 and CDR2 sequences are SGHRS and YFSETQ. J gave up 1 base and V 5 bases, and 9 bases lay outside the gene matches. CDR3 size: 19 residues. The CDR3 sequence is CASSSPGLAGGGSYNEQFF. The CDR3 nucleotides read TGCGCCAGCAGTTCTCCGGGACTAGCGGGAGGGGGATCCTACAATGAGCAGTTCTTC.

The chain has TRBV27 and TRBJ2-1; TRBD1 aligns across 8 bases. The CDR3 is 14 residues long. V gave up 7 bases and J gave up 3 bases; unmatched junction bases: 5. In germline, CDR1 is MNHEY, CDR2 SMNVEV (reference sequence). The CDR3 coding sequence is TGTGCCAGCACAGGGGGCTGGTACTACAATGAGCAGTTCTTC. Protein product: CASTGGWYYNEQFF.

This chain joins TRBV7-2 and TRBJ2-1; no firm D call. The CDR3 has 12 amino acids. Germline V lookup: CDR1 SGHTA, CDR2 FQGNSA. V gave up 6 bases and J gave up 2 bases, with 5 bases separating them. The CDR3 nucleotides read TGTGCCAGCAGTCGTACCTACAATGAGCAGTTCTTC. Protein: CASSRTYNEQFF.

This chain links TRBV13 with TRBJ1-2; TRBD1 is a possible D gene (6 bases). Trimming pared 5 bases from V and 6 bases from J, leaving 16 bases between. Germline loops: CDR1 PRHDT, CDR2 FYEKMQ (reference sequence). CDR3 length: 14 residues. CDR3 loop: CASSQDRWVHGYTF. CDR3 nucleotide sequence: TGTGCCAGCAGCCAAGACAGGTGGGTTCATGGCTACACCTTC.

This clone was observed a single time. The rearrangement uses TRBV6-4 and TRBJ2-3, with 10 bases identical to TRBD1. Trimming removed 6 bases from V and 7 bases from J; junction bases left unmatched: 7. The CDR3 has 14 residues. Germline CDR1 is MRHNA and CDR2 is SNTAGT. Here the CDR3 reads CASSPGQGVYTQYF. The CDR3 nucleotides read TGTGCCAGCAGCCCAGGACAGGGGGTATATACGCAGTATTTT.

The chain employs TRBV4-1 and TRBJ2-3; possible D gene TRBD2, 6 bases. Between the trimmed V and J ends, which lost 4 bases and 0 bases, there was a span of 14 bases. The CDR3 spans 16 residues. Germline V CDR1 and CDR2: MGHRA, YSYEKL. The CDR3 sequence is CASSPSSGRSTDTQYF. As DNA, the CDR3 is TGCGCCAGCAGCCCCTCAAGCGGGCGAAGCACAGATACGCAGTATTTT.

To note about this clone: One end of the junction is discordant with germline, which a read error may explain. The chain joins TRBV28 to TRBJ1-2, with 11 bases aligning to TRBD1. This CDR3 contains 15 residues. CDR1 is MDHEN and CDR2 is SYDVKM in the germline V gene. This CDR3 reads CASRRTGGHQYGYPF. The CDR3 nucleotides read TGTGCCAGCAGACGGACAGGGGGCCACCAATATGGCTACCCCTTC.

The rearrangement uses TRBV4-1 and TRBJ1-4; no reliable D call. The CDR3 spans 16 residues. CDR1 MGHRA and CDR2 YSYEKL come from the germline V gene. V dropped 1 base and J dropped 0 bases, with 9 bases sitting between them. The CDR3 protein is CASSQGTDATNEKLFF. CDR3 nucleotides: TGCGCCAGCAGCCAAGGAACAGATGCAACTAATGAAAAACTGTTTTTT.

CDR3 sequence (DNA): TGTGCCAGTAGCAAAGGACTCATAAGCTCTGGAAACACCATATATTTT. Encoded protein: CASSKGLISSGNTIYF. This chain joins TRBV19 and TRBJ1-3, with D unclear. CDR1 LNHDA and CDR2 SQIVND come from the germline V gene (reference sequence). V lost 6 bases, J lost 0 bases, and 15 bases lay in between. The CDR3 sequence is 16 residues long. Drawing the rest from reference TRBV19 and TRBJ1-3, the complete variable domain is DGGITQSPKYLFRKEGQNVTLSCEQNLNHDAMYWYRQDPGQGLRLIYYSQIVNDFQKGDIAEGYSVSREKKESFPLTVTSAQKNPTAFYLCASSKGLISSGNTIYFGEGSWLTVV.

The CDR3 DNA is TGTGCCAGCAGCTTAATGGACGGGGGGGCAGGGGATACGCAGTATTTT. This sequence encodes CASSLMDGGAGDTQYF. V usage is TRBV7-3 and J usage is TRBJ2-3, with TRBD2 identical over 8 bases. V was pared by 1 base and J by 6 bases, with 9 bases of the junction left unmatched. Per the germline V gene, CDR1 is SGHTA and CDR2 is FQGTGA. The CDR3 has 16 amino acids.

The chain combines TRBV30 with TRBJ1-2; D is undetermined. Germline V gene sequence: CDR1 GTSNPN, CDR2 SVGIG (reference sequence). The CDR3 sequence is 13 residues long. Trimming took off 3 bases at V and 0 bases at J, with 8 bases between the two ends. This CDR3 reads CAWRPTANYGYTF. The CDR3 region has the DNA TGTGCCTGGAGGCCGACTGCTAACTATGGCTACACCTTC.

This rearrangement joins TRBV10-3 to TRBJ2-5; no definite D call. The V gene's germline CDR1 is ENHRY and CDR2 SYGVKD. The CDR3 contains 12 residues. Between the trimmed V and J ends, which lost 10 bases and 5 bases, there was a span of 14 bases. CDR3 loop: CATGSGWETQYF. Written as DNA, the CDR3 is TGTGCCACCGGATCAGGATGGGAGACCCAGTACTTC.

DNA of the CDR3: TGTGCCAGCAGTGACGACAGGGGGGAGGAAAAACTGTTTTTT. This gives the protein CASSDDRGEEKLFF. The chain couples TRBV6-1 to TRBJ1-4; 9 bases match TRBD1. The CDR3 contains 14 residues. J was trimmed by 8 bases and V by 3 bases; bases with no gene match: 4. Looked up from germline, CDR1 is MNHNS and CDR2 is SASEGT.

The DNA of the CDR3 is TGTGCCAGCAGCTCAGTCCCCAAAGGCTACACCTTC. This translates into CASSSVPKGYTF. The V and J genes are TRBV5-6 and TRBJ1-2; D not resolved. The germline V gene encodes CDR1 SGHDT and CDR2 YYEEEE. The ends were cut back, 3 bases at V and 8 bases at J, with 11 bases in the middle. There are 12 residues in the CDR3.

This chain uses TRBV18 with TRBJ1-2; D call uncertain. Trimming shortened V by 0 bases and J by 6 bases, and 14 bases separated the two germline ends. The CDR3 is made up of 15 amino acids. Germline CDR1 KGHSH, CDR2 LQKENI. DNA of the CDR3: TGTGCCAGCTCACCACCAAATGCAGGCGAAAATGGCTACACCTTC. Translated, it gives CASSPPNAGENGYTF.

The chain is built from TRBV11-3 and TRBJ2-2, with a tentative D call TRBD2 (5 bases). Germline assignment: CDR1 SGHNT and CDR2 YENEEA. This CDR3 comprises 16 residues. In DNA, the CDR3 is TGTGCAAGAGGGAAAGGTGGGGAAGGGAACACCGGGGAGCTGTTTTTT. This translates into CARGKGGEGNTGELFF.

J is TRBJ2-2 and V is TRBV5-4; D uncertain. The CDR3 consists of 13 residues. The germline V gene encodes CDR1 SGHNT and CDR2 YYREEE (reference sequence). Deletions cut 2 bases from V and 3 bases from J, with 5 bases between. For the CDR3, the DNA is TGTGCCAGCAGCTTCCTAGACACCGGGGAGCTGTTTTTT. It yields the protein CASSFLDTGELFF.

The chain uses TRBV7-9 and TRBJ2-2; D uncertain. The CDR3 is 14 residues long. Germline V gene lookup returns CDR1 SEHNR and CDR2 FQNEAQ (reference sequence). V was cut by 5 bases and J by 3 bases, with 10 bases left in between. This CDR3 reads CASSALTYTGELFF. Here the CDR3 DNA reads TGTGCCAGCAGCGCACTAACCTACACCGGGGAGCTGTTTTTT.

The chain's CDR3 is CASGGMSSYNEQFF. In DNA form, the CDR3 reads TGTGCCAGTGGAGGAATGAGCTCCTACAATGAGCAGTTCTTC. The genes are TRBV13 and TRBJ2-1, with D perhaps matching TRBD2 (5 bases). Between the trimmed V and J ends, which lost 9 bases and 0 bases, there was a span of 12 bases. This CDR3 has 14 residues. Germline values: CDR1 PRHDT, CDR2 FYEKMQ (reference sequence).

The chain has TRBV4-3 and TRBJ2-1, with 11 bases matching TRBD2. Looked up from germline, CDR1 is LGHNA and CDR2 is YSLEER. With 4 bases clipped from V and 4 bases from J, the junction kept 6 bases outside the gene matches. The CDR3 length is 16 residues. The CDR3 spells CASSLATSGSYNEQFF. The CDR3 nucleotides read TGCGCCAGCAGCCTCGCTACTAGCGGGAGTTACAATGAGCAGTTCTTC.

The V call is TRBV27, the J call TRBJ1-2, with 9 bases identical to TRBD1. The CDR3 spans 14 residues. Germline-derived CDR1 and CDR2 are MNHEY and SMNVEV (reference sequence). V dropped 8 bases and J dropped 8; count of bases not matched to a gene: 12. For the CDR3, the DNA is TGTGCCAGCGCAACCGGGACAGGGATCGAGGGCTACACCTTC. Translating it yields CASATGTGIEGYTF.